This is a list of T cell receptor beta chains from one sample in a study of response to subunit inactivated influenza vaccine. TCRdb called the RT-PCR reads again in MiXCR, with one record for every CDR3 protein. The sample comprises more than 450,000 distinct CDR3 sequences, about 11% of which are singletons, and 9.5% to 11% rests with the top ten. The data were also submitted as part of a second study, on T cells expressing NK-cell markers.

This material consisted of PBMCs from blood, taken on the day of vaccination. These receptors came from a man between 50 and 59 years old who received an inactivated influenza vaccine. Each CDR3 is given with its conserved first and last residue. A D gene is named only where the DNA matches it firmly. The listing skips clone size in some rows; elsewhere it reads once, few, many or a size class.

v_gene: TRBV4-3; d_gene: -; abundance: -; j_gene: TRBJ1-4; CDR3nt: TGCGCCAGCAGCCAAGATAGGGCAGTTGGAGGTGAAAAACTGTTTTTT; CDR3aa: CASSQDRAVGGEKLFF
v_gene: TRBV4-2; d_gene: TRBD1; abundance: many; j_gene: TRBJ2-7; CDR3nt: TGTGCCAGCAGCCAAGGACAGGGGGACTACGAGCAGTACTTC; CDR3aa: CASSQGQGDYEQYF
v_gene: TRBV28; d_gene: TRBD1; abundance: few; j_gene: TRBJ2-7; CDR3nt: TGTGCCAGCAGCTACCCCCAGGGGGTGACCTACGAGCAGTACTTC; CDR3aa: CASSYPQGVTYEQYF
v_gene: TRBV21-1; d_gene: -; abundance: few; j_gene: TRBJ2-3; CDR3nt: TGTGCCAGCAGCAAAGCTTCTCCGTATAGACTGACAGGGGGCGGCACAGATACGCAGTATTTT; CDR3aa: CASSKASPYRLTGGGTDTQYF
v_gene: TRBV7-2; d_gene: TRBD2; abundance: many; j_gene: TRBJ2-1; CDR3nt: TGTGCCAGCAGCTTAGAAGCGGGAGCATACAATGAGCAGTTCTTC; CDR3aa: CASSLEAGAYNEQFF
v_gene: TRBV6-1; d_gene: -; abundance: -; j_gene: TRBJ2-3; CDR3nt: TGTGCCAGCAGTAGAGTGGTCCAACAAGATACGCAGTATTTT; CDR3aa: CASSRVVQQDTQYF
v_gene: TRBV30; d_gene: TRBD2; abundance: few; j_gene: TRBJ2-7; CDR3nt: TGTGCCTGGAGTCGGGGAGGGAACATCCTCGAGCAGTACTTC; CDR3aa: CAWSRGGNILEQYF
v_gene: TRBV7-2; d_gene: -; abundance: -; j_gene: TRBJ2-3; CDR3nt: TGTGCCAGCAGCTTCAGACGGGGGGCTGGCACAGATACGCAGTATTTT; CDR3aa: CASSFRRGAGTDTQYF
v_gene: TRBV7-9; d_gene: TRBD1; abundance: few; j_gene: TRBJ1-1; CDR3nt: TGTGCCAGCAGCGGGACAGGGGACCCGAACACTGAAGCTTTCTTT; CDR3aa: CASSGTGDPNTEAFF
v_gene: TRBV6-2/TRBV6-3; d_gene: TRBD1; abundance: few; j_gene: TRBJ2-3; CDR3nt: TGTGCCAGCCGACGGACAGGGGGGGCCACAGATACGCAGTATTTT; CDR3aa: CASRRTGGATDTQYF
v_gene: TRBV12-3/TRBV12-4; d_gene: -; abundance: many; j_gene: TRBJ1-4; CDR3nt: TGTGCCAGCAGTTTGAGTTCCCTTGGCGTTAATGAAAAACTGTTTTTT; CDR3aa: CASSLSSLGVNEKLFF
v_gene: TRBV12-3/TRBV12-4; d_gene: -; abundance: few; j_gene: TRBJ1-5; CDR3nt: TGTGCCAGCAGCGGGCCCGGGCGACGACAGCCCCAGCATTTT; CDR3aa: CASSGPGRRQPQHF
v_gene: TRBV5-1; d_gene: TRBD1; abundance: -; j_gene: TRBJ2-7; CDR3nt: TGCGCCAGCAGCAGGGGGACAGGGGGCTACAACGAGCAGTACTTC; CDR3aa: CASSRGTGGYNEQYF
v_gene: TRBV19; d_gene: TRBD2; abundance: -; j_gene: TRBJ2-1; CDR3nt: TGTGCCAGTAGTATAGTGTCTAGCGGGAGTAATGAGCAGTTCTTC; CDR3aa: CASSIVSSGSNEQFF
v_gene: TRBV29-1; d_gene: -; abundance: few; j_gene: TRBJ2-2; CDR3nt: TGCAGCGTTGAAGAAGGCGGGGTGAACACCGGGGAGCTGTTTTTT; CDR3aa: CSVEEGGVNTGELFF
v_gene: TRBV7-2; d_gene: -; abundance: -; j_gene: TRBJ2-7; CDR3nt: TGTGCCAGCAGCCCCACCCCCGTTCAGCTCTACGAGCAGTACTTC; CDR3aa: CASSPTPVQLYEQYF
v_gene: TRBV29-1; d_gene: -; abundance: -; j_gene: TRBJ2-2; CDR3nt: TGCAGCTGTAGGTGGTACACCGGGGAGCTGTTTTTT; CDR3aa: CSCRWYTGELFF
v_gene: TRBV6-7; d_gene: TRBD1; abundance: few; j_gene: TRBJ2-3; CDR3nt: TGTGCCAGCAGTTACGGGACAGGGGGCGGTAATAGCACAGATACGCAGTATTTT; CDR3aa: CASSYGTGGGNSTDTQYF
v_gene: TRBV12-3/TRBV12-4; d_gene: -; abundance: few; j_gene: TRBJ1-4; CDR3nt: TGTGCCAGCAGTTCTCCCCTGCGCGAAAAACTGTTTTTT; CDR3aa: CASSSPLREKLFF
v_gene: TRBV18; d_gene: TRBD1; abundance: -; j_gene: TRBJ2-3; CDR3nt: TGTGCCAGCGCACAGGGGACAGATACGCAGTATTTT; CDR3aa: CASAQGTDTQYF
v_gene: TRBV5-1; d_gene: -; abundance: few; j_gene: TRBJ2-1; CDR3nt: TGCGCCAGCAGCGCAAGATCAGGGGAAAATGAGCAGTTCTTC; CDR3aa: CASSARSGENEQFF
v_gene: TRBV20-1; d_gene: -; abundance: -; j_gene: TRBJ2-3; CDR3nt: TGCAGTGCTGAAGTAGGTGGGGGACGCGGCACAGATACGCAGTATTTT; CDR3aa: CSAEVGGGRGTDTQYF
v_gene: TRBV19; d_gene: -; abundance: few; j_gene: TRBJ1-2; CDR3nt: TGTGCCAGTAGTGGACAGAAAAACTATGGCTACACCTTC; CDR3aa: CASSGQKNYGYTF
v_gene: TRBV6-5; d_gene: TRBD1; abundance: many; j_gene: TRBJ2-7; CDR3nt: TGTGCCAGCAGTTACTCCGGGACAGGATACGAGCAGTACTTC; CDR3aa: CASSYSGTGYEQYF
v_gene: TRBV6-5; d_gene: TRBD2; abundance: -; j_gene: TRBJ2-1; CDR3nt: TGTGCCAGCAGTTCCGTCAGAGCGGGGGGTATCAATGAGCAGTTCTTC; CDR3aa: CASSSVRAGGINEQFF
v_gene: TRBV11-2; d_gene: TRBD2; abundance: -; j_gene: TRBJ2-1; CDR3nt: TGTGCCAGCACCCTTCGGGTTAGCGGGAGAGGGACTATGGGCTCCTACAATGAGCAGTTCTTC; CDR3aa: CASTLRVSGRGTMGSYNEQFF
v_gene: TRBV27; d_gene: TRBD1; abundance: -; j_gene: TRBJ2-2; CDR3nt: TGTGCCAGCAGTCCTTATCGACAGGGGATGACCGGGGAGCTGTTTTTT; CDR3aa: CASSPYRQGMTGELFF
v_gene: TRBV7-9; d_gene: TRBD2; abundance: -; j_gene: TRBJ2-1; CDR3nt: TGTGCCAGCAGCTTAGACACTAGCGCCAATGAGCAGTTCTTC; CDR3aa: CASSLDTSANEQFF
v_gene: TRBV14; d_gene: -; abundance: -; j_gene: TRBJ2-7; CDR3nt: TGTGCCAGCAGCCAAGAATACAGGACCTACGAGCAGTACTTC; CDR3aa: CASSQEYRTYEQYF
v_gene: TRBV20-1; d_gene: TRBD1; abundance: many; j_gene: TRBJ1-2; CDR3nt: TGCAGTGCTAGCACAGGGGGTGGCTACACCTTC; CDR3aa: CSASTGGGYTF
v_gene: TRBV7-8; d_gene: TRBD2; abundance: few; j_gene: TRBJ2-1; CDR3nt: TGTGCCAGCAGCCAGACTAGCGGGGTACACAATGAGCAGTTCTTC; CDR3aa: CASSQTSGVHNEQFF
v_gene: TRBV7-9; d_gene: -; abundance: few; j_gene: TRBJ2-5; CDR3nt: TGTGCCAGCAGCTTAGCCCCAGATCTGAAGACCCAGTACTTC; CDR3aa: CASSLAPDLKTQYF
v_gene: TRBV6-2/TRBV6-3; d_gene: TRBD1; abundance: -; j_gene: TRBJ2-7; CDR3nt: TGTGCCAGCAATCCGGGACAGGGATCCTACGAGCAGTACTTC; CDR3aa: CASNPGQGSYEQYF
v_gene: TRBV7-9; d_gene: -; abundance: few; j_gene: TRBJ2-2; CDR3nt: TGTGCCAGCAGCTTACGGGCCCCCCTCAACACCGGGGAGCTGTTTTTT; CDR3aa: CASSLRAPLNTGELFF
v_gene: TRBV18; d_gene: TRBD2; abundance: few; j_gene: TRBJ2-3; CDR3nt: TGTGCCAGCTCACCACCGCGGGAGGTTCCGATGGGTACGCAGTATTTT; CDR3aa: CASSPPREVPMGTQYF
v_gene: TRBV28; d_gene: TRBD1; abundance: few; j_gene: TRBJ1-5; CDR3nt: TGTGCCAGCAGCATGACAGGGTCTAGCAATCAGCCCCAGCATTTT; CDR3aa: CASSMTGSSNQPQHF
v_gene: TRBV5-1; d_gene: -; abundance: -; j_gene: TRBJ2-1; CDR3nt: TGCGCCAGCAGCTTGGAGTGGGGGGGCCACAATGAGCAGTTCTTC; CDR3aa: CASSLEWGGHNEQFF
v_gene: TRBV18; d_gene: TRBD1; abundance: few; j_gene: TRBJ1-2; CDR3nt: TGTGCCAGCTCACCACCGGGGACAGCCTATGGCTACACCTTC; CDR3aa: CASSPPGTAYGYTF
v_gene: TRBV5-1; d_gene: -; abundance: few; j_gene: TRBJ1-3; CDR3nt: TGCGCCAGCAGTCCTGGGGGTAGATCTGGAAACACCATATATTTT; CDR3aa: CASSPGGRSGNTIYF
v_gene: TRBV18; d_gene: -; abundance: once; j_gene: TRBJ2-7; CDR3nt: TGTGCCAGCTCACCCCTTCTGGGCCGGGACGAGCAGTACTTC; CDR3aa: CASSPLLGRDEQYF
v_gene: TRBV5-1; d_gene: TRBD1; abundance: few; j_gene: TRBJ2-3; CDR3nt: TGCGCCAGCACCCCGGGGACAGGAGGTTCGGATACGCAGTATTTT; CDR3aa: CASTPGTGGSDTQYF
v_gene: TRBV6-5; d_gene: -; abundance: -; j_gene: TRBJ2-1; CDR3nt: TGTGCCAGCAGTTTGACGGGAGATGCCTACAATGAGCAGTTCTTC; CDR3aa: CASSLTGDAYNEQFF
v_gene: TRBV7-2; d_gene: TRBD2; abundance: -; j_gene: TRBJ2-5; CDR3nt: TGTGCCAGCACCCCGGGGGGGCTCAAGACCCAGTACTTC; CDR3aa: CASTPGGLKTQYF